Below, 13 T cell receptor beta chains from the same sample are listed, as sequenced in a study of vaccination and CD4 T cells after COVID-19. What these receptors recognize is not known. Sequenced with the Oncomine TCR Beta short-read assay was DNA taken from cultured CD4+ T cells. TCRdb re-called the PCR reads through MiXCR, storing one row per CDR3 protein. The data contain some 21,000 distinct CDR3 sequences, roughly two fifths of them singletons. The sample's treatment: roughly 10-day PBMC culture with coronavirus spike peptide pools or control peptides (ViraFEST assay). Sequencing used CD4+ T cells from blood, cultured in vitro, obtained before SARS-CoV-2 vaccination. The receptors were sampled from a human donor who received a COVID-19 vaccine.

This chain connects TRBV19 to TRBJ2-3; 10 bases fit TRBD1. The CDR3 has 15 residues. Germline values: CDR1 LNHDA, CDR2 SQIVND (reference sequence). J was trimmed by 3 bases and V by 7 bases; bases with no gene match: 7. CDR3 DNA sequence: TGTGCCAGTAAACGGGACAGGGGCACAACAGATACGCAGTATTTT. It yields the protein CASKRDRGTTDTQYF. The full variable domain, with the rest looked up from reference TRBV19 and TRBJ2-3, is DGGITQSPKYLFRKEGQNVTLSCEQNLNHDAMYWYRQDPGQGLRLIYYSQIVNDFQKGDIAEGYSVSREKKESFPLTVTSAQKNPTAFYLCASKRDRGTTDTQYFGPGTRLTVL.

The chain recombines TRBV20-1 with TRBJ2-2, with 13 bases matching TRBD2. J gave up 7 bases and V 0 bases, and 8 bases lay outside the gene matches. Germline V gives CDR1 DFQATT, CDR2 SNEGSKA (reference sequence). The length of the CDR3 is 17 residues. CDR3 residues: CSARDTLAGGRGGELFF. CDR3 coding DNA: TGCAGTGCTAGAGACACACTAGCGGGGGGGCGTGGCGGGGAGCTGTTTTTT.

This rearrangement joins TRBV19 to TRBJ1-1, with D tentatively TRBD1 (5 bases). Trimming took 3 bases from V and 3 from J, leaving 20 bases between them. CDR1 LNHDA and CDR2 SQIVND come from the germline V gene (reference sequence). This CDR3 has 17 residues. CDR3 DNA sequence: TGTGCCAGTAGTATGGGGTCCCGGGGACGGCCTGACACTGAAGCTTTCTTT. Protein sequence: CASSMGSRGRPDTEAFF.

This clonotype was picked up one time. V gene TRBV18 combines with J gene TRBJ1-1; TRBD1 is a possible D gene (6 bases). Germline CDR1 reads KGHSH; CDR2 reads LQKENI. CDR3 length: 12 residues. V lost 6 bases to trimming and J lost 3 bases, with 8 bases between them. CDR3 nucleotides: TGTGCCAGCTCCCCAGGGGACACTGAAGCTTTCTTT. Protein sequence: CASSPGDTEAFF. The full variable domain, its missing parts supplied by reference TRBV18 and TRBJ1-1, is NAGVMQNPRHLVRRRGQEARLRCSPMKGHSHVYWYRQLPEEGLKFMVYLQKENIIDESGMPKERFSAEFPKEGPSILRIQQVVRGDSAAYFCASSPGDTEAFFGQGTRLTVV.

Of note for this clonotype: One junction end does not reproduce the germline sequence, and a read error may be involved. This chain uses TRBV30 with TRBJ1-2; D possibly corresponds to TRBD1 (5 bases). The CDR3 has 16 amino acids. The germline CDR1 and CDR2 sequences are GTSNPN and SVGIG (reference sequence). CDR3 bases: TGTGCTTGGATCCTTGCCCAGGGTCTTGGGAACTATGGCTACACCTTC. It codes for CAWILAQGLGNYGYTF.

The sample holds a few counts of this clonotype. This chain links TRBV20-1 with TRBJ2-3; 9 nucleotides align to TRBD1. V was clipped by 0 bases and J by 2 bases; unmatched bases: 6. The germline V gene encodes CDR1 DFQATT and CDR2 SNEGSKA (reference sequence). CDR3 length: 16 amino acids. The CDR3 here is CSARDAGQGDTDTQYF. In nucleotides, the CDR3 is TGCAGTGCTAGAGACGCGGGACAGGGTGACACAGATACGCAGTATTTT.

The chain couples TRBV11-2 to TRBJ2-3, with TRBD1 matching over 7 bases. Looked up from germline, CDR1 is SGHAT and CDR2 is FQNNGV. The V and J ends lost 3 bases and 0 bases, in that order; junction bases with no gene match: 12. The CDR3 has 18 amino acids. The CDR3 spells CASSLGQGVSSSTDTQYF. In nucleotides, the CDR3 is TGTGCCAGCAGCTTGGGCCAGGGGGTGTCCTCTAGCACAGATACGCAGTATTTT.

This clonotype is categorized as medium-sized (0.01 to 0.1%). This sequence joins TRBV7-9 and TRBJ1-5; 9 positions match TRBD1. V shed 1 base, J shed 7 bases, and the junction held 8 bases outside the gene matches. CDR3 size: 16 residues. CDR1 and CDR2 from the germline V gene are SEHNR and FQNEAQ (reference sequence). DNA for the CDR3: TGTGCCAGCAGCTTAGGAAGGGGGACAGGGAACCAGCCCCAGCATTTT. It codes for CASSLGRGTGNQPQHF.

V usage is TRBV2 and J usage is TRBJ1-4; D gene ambiguous. The CDR3 has 16 residues. V was clipped by 6 bases and J by 8 bases, with 22 bases between them. Germline CDR1 SNHLY, CDR2 FYNNEI. CDR3 loop: CASSQFKLVTTEKLFF. CDR3 nucleotide sequence: TGTGCCAGCAGCCAATTTAAACTGGTCACGACGGAAAAACTGTTTTTT.

This clonotype was seen a handful of times. This rearrangement joins TRBV7-9 to TRBJ1-6, with D maybe TRBD1 (5 bases). From germline, CDR1 is SEHNR and CDR2 FQNEAQ (reference sequence). V was shortened by 4 bases and J by 0 bases, with 10 bases between the two germline ends. There are 16 residues in the CDR3. The CDR3 DNA reads as TGTGCCAGCAGCTCTGCTGGGGCCTCCTATAATTCACCCCTCCACTTT. It encodes CASSSAGASYNSPLHF. Drawing the rest from reference TRBV7-9 and TRBJ1-6, the complete variable domain is DTGVSQNPRHKITKRGQNVTFRCDPISEHNRLYWYRQTLGQGPEFLTYFQNEAQLEKSRLLSDRFSAERPKGSFSTLEIQRTEQGDSAMYLCASSSAGASYNSPLHFGNGTRLTVT.

The J gene is TRBJ2-7, the V gene TRBV19; D gene ambiguous. CDR3 length: 14 residues. Per germline, CDR1 LNHDA and CDR2 SQIVND (reference sequence). The germline V and J ends were trimmed by 3 bases and 2 bases, with 11 bases remaining between them. The CDR3 reads CASSMLDTPYEQYF. The CDR3 DNA reads as TGTGCCAGTAGTATGCTCGACACACCCTACGAGCAGTACTTC.

The chain couples TRBV5-1 to TRBJ2-1; D perhaps matches TRBD1 (6 bases). There are 15 residues in the CDR3. The germline V and J ends were trimmed by 4 bases and 7 bases, with 18 bases remaining between them. From germline, CDR1 is SGHRS and CDR2 YFSETQ. The CDR3 DNA reads TGCGCCAGCAGCAGTAACAGGGTTCCGGCGAATGAGCAGTTCTTC. Its translation: CASSSNRVPANEQFF.

The chain employs TRBV10-3 and TRBJ2-7; D perhaps matches TRBD2 (5 bases). Germline CDR1 reads ENHRY; CDR2 reads SYGVKD. The CDR3 is 13 amino acids. Trimming took off 10 bases at V and 6 bases at J, with 19 bases between the two ends. The CDR3 bases are TGTGCCACCGGGCGGTCGATGGGGAGCGAGCAGTACTTC. It yields the protein CATGRSMGSEQYF.